The rows below give T cell receptor beta chains drawn from one sample of a study of blood T cell repertoires in COVID-19. Produced via immunoSEQ multiplex PCR; TCRdb's table is partial and in-frame only. The sample yields about 300,000 clones, approximately 86% seen once. Sequencing used peripheral blood. These receptors all come from a man between 18 and 35 years old with active or convalescent COVID-19. Both conserved end residues are part of each CDR3. Each record gives: clone size, D gene, V gene, J gene, CDR3 protein, CDR3 DNA. D genes are given only for firm matches. Not all rows give a size; the values are once, few, many and, for expanded clones, a class.

>-|-|TRBV6-2/TRBV6-3|TRBJ1-5
CASSYNRNSNQPQHF
TGTGCCAGCAGTTACAACAGGAATAGCAATCAGCCCCAGCATTTT
>-|-|TRBV11-3|TRBJ2-3
CASAPGPPGDTDTQYF
TGTGCCAGCGCCCCCGGCCCCCCGGGAGACACAGATACGCAGTATTTT
>-|TRBD1|TRBV25-1|TRBJ1-3
CASSGGGQAPGNTIYF
TGTGCCAGCAGTGGAGGGGGACAGGCACCTGGAAACACCATATATTTT
>-|-|TRBV7-2|TRBJ1-2
CASSADSNYGYTF
TGTGCCAGCAGCGCAGACAGTAACTATGGCTACACCTTC
>-|TRBD1|TRBV10-3|TRBJ2-3
CATLDRKSTDTQYF
TGTGCCACTCTGGACAGGAAGAGCACAGATACGCAGTATTTT
>-|-|TRBV19|TRBJ1-2
CASSIKPFGYTF
TGTGCCAGTAGTATAAAGCCATTTGGCTACACCTTC
>-|-|TRBV7-9|TRBJ1-1
CASSLPLGEDTEAFF
TGTGCCAGCAGCTTACCCCTCGGGGAGGACACTGAAGCTTTCTTT
>-|-|TRBV5-1|TRBJ1-5
CASSTGQQNQPQHF
TGCGCCAGCAGCACCGGACAGCAAAATCAGCCCCAGCATTTT
>-|-|TRBV21-1|TRBJ1-1
CASSKETGGMVNTEAFF
TGTGCCAGCAGCAAAGAAACAGGGGGTATGGTGAACACTGAAGCTTTCTTT
>-|TRBD1|TRBV5-4|TRBJ2-3
CASSRQGSTDTQYF
TGTGCCAGCAGCCGACAGGGGAGCACAGATACGCAGTATTTT
>-|-|TRBV2|TRBJ1-6
CASGSPLHF
TGTGCCTCCGGGTCACCCCTCCACTTT
>-|TRBD1|TRBV27|TRBJ2-5
CASSLSTGGHETQYF
TGTGCCAGCAGTTTATCGACAGGGGGCCATGAGACCCAGTACTTC
>-|-|TRBV19|TRBJ1-2
CASSTSGYGYTF
TGTGCCAGTAGCACATCGGGGTATGGCTACACCTTC
>-|-|TRBV4-3|TRBJ2-1
CASSQEQGPYNEQFF
TGCGCCAGCAGCCAAGAGCAGGGGCCCTACAATGAGCAGTTCTTC
>-|-|TRBV9|TRBJ2-7
CASSLGAITYEQYF
TGTGCCAGCAGCCTTGGGGCCATAACCTACGAGCAGTACTTC
>-|TRBD1|TRBV9|TRBJ2-7
CASSLGDRYLYEQYF
TGTGCCAGCAGCTTAGGGGACAGATACCTCTACGAGCAGTACTTC
>-|-|TRBV7-3|TRBJ2-3
CASSPGGGGDTQYF
TGTGCCAGCAGCCCCGGGGGCGGGGGAGATACGCAGTATTTT
>few|TRBD1|TRBV5-1|TRBJ1-6
CASSPGTGDSPLHF
TGCGCCAGCAGCCCTGGGACAGGGGATTCACCCCTCCACTTT
>-|-|TRBV27|TRBJ2-1
CASSLGDNRWDEQFF
TGTGCCAGCAGTCTAGGGGATAACAGATGGGATGAGCAGTTCTTC
>-|-|TRBV4-3|TRBJ1-4
CASSQDNRPGGGKLFF
TGCGCCAGCAGCCAAGATAACCGGCCTGGGGGGGGAAAACTGTTTTTT
>-|TRBD1|TRBV6-5|TRBJ2-7
CASSYFRGYEQYF
TGTGCCAGCAGTTATTTCAGGGGGTACGAGCAGTACTTC
>-|-|TRBV19|TRBJ1-1
CASSKGHNTEAFF
TGTGCCAGTAGTAAGGGACACAACACTGAAGCTTTCTTT
>-|-|TRBV27|TRBJ2-7
CASSLGGGFPIYEQYF
TGTGCCAGCAGTTTAGGAGGGGGCTTTCCCATCTACGAGCAGTACTTC
>once|-|TRBV11-2|TRBJ2-1
CASSTTRTAYNEQFF
TGTGCCAGCAGCACAACTCGGACAGCCTACAATGAGCAGTTCTTC
>-|-|TRBV7-8|TRBJ2-2
CASSLNVGLGVRTGELFF
TGTGCCAGCAGCTTAAATGTGGGTTTAGGGGTACGCACCGGGGAGCTGTTTTTT
>-|-|TRBV6-5|TRBJ2-7
CASSYGRAYEQYF
TGTGCCAGCAGTTACGGCAGGGCCTACGAGCAGTACTTC
>-|-|TRBV20-1|TRBJ1-5
CSASSGGNQPQHF
TGCAGTGCTAGTAGCGGAGGCAATCAGCCCCAGCATTTT
>once|TRBD1|TRBV27|TRBJ2-7
CASSQVGGGEQYF
TGTGCCAGCAGCCAGGTAGGGGGCGGCGAGCAGTACTTC
>once|-|TRBV18|TRBJ2-6
CASSPKNPGAGANVLTF
TGTGCCAGCTCACCAAAAAATCCGGGGGCTGGGGCCAACGTCCTGACTTTC
>-|-|TRBV12-3/TRBV12-4|TRBJ1-6
CASSLGAPSPLHF
TGTGCCAGCAGTCTAGGGGCCCCGTCACCCCTCCACTTT
>-|-|TRBV5-1|TRBJ2-4
CASSLGVGAKNIQYF
TGCGCCAGCAGCCTCGGGGTGGGGGCCAAAAACATTCAGTACTTC
>-|TRBD1|TRBV7-2|TRBJ2-1
CASSYPPGQGSYNEQFF
TGTGCCAGCAGCTACCCCCCGGGACAGGGCTCCTACAATGAGCAGTTCTTC
>-|-|TRBV7-8|TRBJ2-7
CASSLDSGPYEQYF
TGTGCCAGCAGCTTAGACTCAGGCCCCTACGAGCAGTACTTC
>once|-|TRBV19|TRBJ2-2
CASRRLVNTGELFF
TGTGCCAGTAGGAGACTAGTTAACACCGGGGAGCTGTTTTTT
>once|-|TRBV27|TRBJ1-5
CASTASGRVDQPQHF
TGTGCCAGCACCGCGAGTGGCAGGGTGGATCAGCCCCAGCATTTT
>-|TRBD2|TRBV4-2|TRBJ2-5
CASSPPKACGGFQETQYF
TGTGCCAGCAGCCCACCGAAGGCCTGCGGGGGGTTCCAAGAGACCCAGTACTTC
>few|-|TRBV6-5|TRBJ1-2
CASSPGHQYGYTF
TGTGCCAGCAGCCCGGGACACCAGTATGGCTACACCTTC
>-|-|TRBV5-5|TRBJ2-2
CASSLGPESAGELFF
TGTGCCAGCAGCTTGGGGCCGGAGTCTGCCGGGGAGCTGTTTTTT
>-|TRBD1|TRBV24-1|TRBJ1-2
CATSDYGQGEDYGYTF
TGTGCCACCAGTGATTACGGACAGGGAGAAGACTATGGCTACACCTTC
>-|TRBD1|TRBV19|TRBJ2-7
CASAQDRGRIYEQYF
TGTGCCAGTGCCCAGGACAGGGGGCGCATCTACGAGCAGTACTTC